These T cell receptor beta chains were read from a single sample in a study of T cell changes during pregnancy in multiple sclerosis. Assay: immunoSEQ multiplex PCR; the TCRdb copy retains only in-frame clones and omits some. The sample lists around 20,000 clones, over 65% occurring once. The sample was CD8+ T cells from peripheral blood mononuclear cells, taken after pregnancy. The receptors come from a female donor with multiple sclerosis, enrolled in a pregnancy study. Both conserved end residues are part of each CDR3.

J: TRBJ2-1
V: TRBV16
CDR3: CASSPQDRDNEQFF

J: TRBJ2-5
V: TRBV11-2
CDR3: CASSYVKGTARGLQETQYF

J: TRBJ2-1
V: TRBV28
CDR3: CASSFSSGEQFF

J: TRBJ2-1
V: TRBV18
CDR3: CASSPPEGNEQFF

J: TRBJ2-5
V: TRBV7-9
CDR3: CASSADRDQETQYF

J: TRBJ1-1
V: TRBV7-9
CDR3: CASRREGGNTEAFF

J: TRBJ2-1
V: TRBV4-3
CDR3: CASSQDLGTSGEQFF

J: TRBJ2-2
V: TRBV5-1
CDR3: CASSGTSGGTGELFF

J: TRBJ1-2
V: TRBV10-3
CDR3: CAISEGTARLYGYTF

J: TRBJ1-5
V: TRBV6-4
CDR3: CASSEEASNQPQHF

J: TRBJ2-7
V: TRBV10-1
CDR3: CASSEVTGFVEQYF

J: TRBJ2-5
V: TRBV7-6
CDR3: CASSLAGGLGETQYF

J: TRBJ1-2
V: TRBV13
CDR3: CASSLGQGAYGYTF

J: TRBJ1-2
V: TRBV11-2
CDR3: CASSLDPGHGYGYTF

J: TRBJ1-1
V: TRBV5-1
CDR3: CASSLWGGNTEAFF

J: TRBJ2-2
V: TRBV28
CDR3: CASSSSGQNTGELFF

J: TRBJ2-1
V: TRBV27
CDR3: CASSLSSVRSYNEQFF

J: TRBJ2-7
V: TRBV2
CDR3: CASSEGMRYEQYF

J: TRBJ2-7
V: TRBV15
CDR3: CATSREPKASGDEQYF

J: TRBJ2-7
V: TRBV5-1
CDR3: CASSVGQGLSYEQYF

J: TRBJ1-2
V: TRBV6-6
CDR3: CASSYFGQGGSYTF

J: TRBJ2-7
V: TRBV28
CDR3: CASSLGETEQYF

J: TRBJ2-3
V: TRBV28
CDR3: CASSPGQTSTDTQYF

J: TRBJ2-2
V: TRBV15
CDR3: CATSRGQGEVGELFF

J: TRBJ2-2
V: TRBV4-3
CDR3: CASSQDLNTGELFF

J: TRBJ1-1
V: TRBV2
CDR3: CANDRGTEAFF

J: TRBJ2-3
V: TRBV6-4
CDR3: CASSDSAGGPDTQYF

J: TRBJ2-7
V: TRBV9
CDR3: CASSAGFGGGEQYF

J: TRBJ1-6
V: TRBV4-1
CDR3: CASNPPGQGNSPLHF